The clone carrying this T cell receptor (beta chain) appeared a few times. What it binds is not known. This entry belongs to a study of yellow fever vaccine responses in identical twins. Notes on the study in general: It has been reported that, in twins, the vaccine T cell response seemed partly convergent and partly personalized.

Each CDR3 protein is one row after TCRdb ran MiXCR on the RT-PCR reads. The sample records 30,000 to 35,000 distinct CDR3 sequences, less than 70% being singletons. The sequences come from T cells from blood (PBMCs), unsorted or a sorted subset (not recorded which), collected before or after yellow fever vaccination (not recorded which). The sequence was obtained from a woman under 30 who received the yellow fever vaccine.

CDR3 DNA: TGTGCCAGCAGCCCCCGCCTAGCGGGAGTTGGCGAGCAGTTCTTC. This translates into CASSPRLAGVGEQFF. The rearrangement links TRBV7-6 to TRBJ2-1, with 10 positions matching TRBD2. The V and J ends lost 5 bases and 10 bases, in that order; junction bases with no gene match: 11. The CDR3 totals 15 residues. CDR1 is SGHVS and CDR2 is FNYEAQ in the germline V gene. Using reference TRBV7-6 and TRBJ2-1 for the parts outside the CDR3, the full variable domain is GAGVSQSPRYKVTKRGQDVALRCDPISGHVSLYWYRQALGQGPEFLTYFNYEAQQDKSGLPNDRFSAERPEGSISTLTIQRTEQRDSAMYRCASSPRLAGVGEQFFGPGTRLTVL.